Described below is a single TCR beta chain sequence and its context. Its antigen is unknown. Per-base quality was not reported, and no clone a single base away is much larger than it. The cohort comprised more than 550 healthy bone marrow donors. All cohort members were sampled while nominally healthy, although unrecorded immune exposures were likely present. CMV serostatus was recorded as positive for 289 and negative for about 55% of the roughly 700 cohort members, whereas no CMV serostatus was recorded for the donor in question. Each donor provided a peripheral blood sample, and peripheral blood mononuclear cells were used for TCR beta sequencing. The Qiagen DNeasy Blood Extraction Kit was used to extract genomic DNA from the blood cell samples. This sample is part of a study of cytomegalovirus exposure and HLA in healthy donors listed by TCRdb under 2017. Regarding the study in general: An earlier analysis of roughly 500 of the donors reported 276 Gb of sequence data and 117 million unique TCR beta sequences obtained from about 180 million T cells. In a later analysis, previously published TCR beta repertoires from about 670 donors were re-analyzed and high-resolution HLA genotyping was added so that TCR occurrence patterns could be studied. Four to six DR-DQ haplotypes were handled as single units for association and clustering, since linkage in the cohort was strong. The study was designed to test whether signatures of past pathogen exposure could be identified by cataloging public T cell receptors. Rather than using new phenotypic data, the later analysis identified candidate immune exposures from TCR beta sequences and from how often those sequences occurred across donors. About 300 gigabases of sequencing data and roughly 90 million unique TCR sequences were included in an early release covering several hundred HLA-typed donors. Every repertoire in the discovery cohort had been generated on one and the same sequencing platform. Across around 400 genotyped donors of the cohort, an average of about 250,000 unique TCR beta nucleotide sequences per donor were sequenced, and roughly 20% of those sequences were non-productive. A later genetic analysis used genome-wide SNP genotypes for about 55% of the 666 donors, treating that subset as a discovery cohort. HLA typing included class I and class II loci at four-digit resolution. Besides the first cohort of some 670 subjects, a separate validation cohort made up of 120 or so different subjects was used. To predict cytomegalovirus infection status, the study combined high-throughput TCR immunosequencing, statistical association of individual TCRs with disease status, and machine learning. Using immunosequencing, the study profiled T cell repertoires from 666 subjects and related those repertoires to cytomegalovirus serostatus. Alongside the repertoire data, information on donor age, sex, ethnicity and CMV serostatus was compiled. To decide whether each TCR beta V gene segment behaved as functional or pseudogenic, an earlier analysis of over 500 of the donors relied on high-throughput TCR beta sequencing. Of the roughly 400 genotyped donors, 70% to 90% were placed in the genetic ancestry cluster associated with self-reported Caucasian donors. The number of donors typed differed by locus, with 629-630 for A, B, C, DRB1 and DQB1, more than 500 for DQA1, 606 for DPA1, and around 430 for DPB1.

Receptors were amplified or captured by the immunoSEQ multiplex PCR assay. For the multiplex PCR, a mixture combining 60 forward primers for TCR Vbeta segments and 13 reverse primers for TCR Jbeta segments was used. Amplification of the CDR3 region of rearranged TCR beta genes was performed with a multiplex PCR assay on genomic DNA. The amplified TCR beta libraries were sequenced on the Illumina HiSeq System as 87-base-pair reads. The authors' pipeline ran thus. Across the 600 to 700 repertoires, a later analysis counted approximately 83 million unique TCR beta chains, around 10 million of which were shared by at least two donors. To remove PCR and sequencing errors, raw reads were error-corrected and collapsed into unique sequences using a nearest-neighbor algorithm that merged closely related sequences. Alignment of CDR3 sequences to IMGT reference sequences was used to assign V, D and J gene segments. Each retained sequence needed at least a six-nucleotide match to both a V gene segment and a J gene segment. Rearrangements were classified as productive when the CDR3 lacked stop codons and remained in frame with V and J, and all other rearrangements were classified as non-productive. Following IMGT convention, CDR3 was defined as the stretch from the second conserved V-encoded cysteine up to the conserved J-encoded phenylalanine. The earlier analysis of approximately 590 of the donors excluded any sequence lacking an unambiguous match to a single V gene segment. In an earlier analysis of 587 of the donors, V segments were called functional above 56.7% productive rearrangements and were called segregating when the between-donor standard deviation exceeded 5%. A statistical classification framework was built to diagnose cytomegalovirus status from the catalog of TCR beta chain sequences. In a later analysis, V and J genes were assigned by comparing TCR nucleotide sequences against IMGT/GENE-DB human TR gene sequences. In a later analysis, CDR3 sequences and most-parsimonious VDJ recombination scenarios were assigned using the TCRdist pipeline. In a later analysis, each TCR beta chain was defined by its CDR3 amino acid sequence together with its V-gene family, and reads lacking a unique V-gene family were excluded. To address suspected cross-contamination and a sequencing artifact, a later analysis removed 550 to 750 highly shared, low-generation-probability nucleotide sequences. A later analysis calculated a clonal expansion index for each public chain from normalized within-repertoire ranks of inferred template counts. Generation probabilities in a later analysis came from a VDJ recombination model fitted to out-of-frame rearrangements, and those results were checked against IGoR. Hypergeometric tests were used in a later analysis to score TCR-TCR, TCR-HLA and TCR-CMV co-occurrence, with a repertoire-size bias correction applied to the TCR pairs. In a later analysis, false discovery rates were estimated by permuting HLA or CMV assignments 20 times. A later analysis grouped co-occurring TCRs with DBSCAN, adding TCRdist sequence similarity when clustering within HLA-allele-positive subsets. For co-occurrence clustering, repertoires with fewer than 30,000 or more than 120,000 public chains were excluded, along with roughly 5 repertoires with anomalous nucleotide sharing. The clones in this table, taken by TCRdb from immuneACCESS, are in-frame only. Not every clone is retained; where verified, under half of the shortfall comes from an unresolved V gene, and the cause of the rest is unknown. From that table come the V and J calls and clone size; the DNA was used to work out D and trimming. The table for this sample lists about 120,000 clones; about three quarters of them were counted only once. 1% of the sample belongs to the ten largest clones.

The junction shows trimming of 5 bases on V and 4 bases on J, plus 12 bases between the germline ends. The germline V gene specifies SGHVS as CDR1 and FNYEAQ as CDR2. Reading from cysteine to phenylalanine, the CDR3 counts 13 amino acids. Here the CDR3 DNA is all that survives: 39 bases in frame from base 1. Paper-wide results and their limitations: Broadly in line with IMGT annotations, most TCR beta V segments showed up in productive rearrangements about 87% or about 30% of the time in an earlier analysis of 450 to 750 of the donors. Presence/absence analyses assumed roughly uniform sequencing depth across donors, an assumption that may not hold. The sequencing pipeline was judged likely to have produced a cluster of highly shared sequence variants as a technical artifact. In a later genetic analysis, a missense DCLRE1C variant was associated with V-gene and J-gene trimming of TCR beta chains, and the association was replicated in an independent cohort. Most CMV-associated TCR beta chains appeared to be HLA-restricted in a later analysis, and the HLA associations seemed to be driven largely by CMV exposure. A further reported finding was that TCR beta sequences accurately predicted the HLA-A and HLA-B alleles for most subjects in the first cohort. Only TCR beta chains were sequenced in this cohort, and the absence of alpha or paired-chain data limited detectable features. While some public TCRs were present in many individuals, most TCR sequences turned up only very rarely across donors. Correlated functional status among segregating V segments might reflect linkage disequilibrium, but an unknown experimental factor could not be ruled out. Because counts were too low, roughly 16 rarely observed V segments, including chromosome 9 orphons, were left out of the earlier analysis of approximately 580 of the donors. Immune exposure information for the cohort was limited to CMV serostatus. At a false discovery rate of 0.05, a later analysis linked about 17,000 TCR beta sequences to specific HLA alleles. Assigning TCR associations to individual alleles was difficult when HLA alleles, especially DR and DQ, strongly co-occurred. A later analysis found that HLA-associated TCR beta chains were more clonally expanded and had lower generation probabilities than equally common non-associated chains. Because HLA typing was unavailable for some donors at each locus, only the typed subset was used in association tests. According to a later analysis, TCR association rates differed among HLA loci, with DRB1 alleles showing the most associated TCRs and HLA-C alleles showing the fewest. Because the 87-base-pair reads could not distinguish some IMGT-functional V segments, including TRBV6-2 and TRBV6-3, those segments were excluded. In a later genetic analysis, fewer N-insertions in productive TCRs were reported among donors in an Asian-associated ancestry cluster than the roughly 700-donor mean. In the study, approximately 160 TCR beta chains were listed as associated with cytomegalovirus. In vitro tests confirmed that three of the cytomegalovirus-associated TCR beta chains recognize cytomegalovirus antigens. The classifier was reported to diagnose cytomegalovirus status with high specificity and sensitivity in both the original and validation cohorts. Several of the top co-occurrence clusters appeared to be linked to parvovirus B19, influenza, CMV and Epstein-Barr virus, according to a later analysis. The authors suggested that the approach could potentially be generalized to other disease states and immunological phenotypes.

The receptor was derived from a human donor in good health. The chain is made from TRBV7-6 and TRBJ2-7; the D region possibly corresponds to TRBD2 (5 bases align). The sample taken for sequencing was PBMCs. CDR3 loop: CASSRHEGYEQYF. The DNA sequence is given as TGTGCCAGCAGCCGCCATGAGGGTTACGAGCAGTACTTC.